The 9 T cell receptor beta chains below come from one sample, sequenced in a study of metastatic and nonmetastatic thyroid tumors. MiXCR re-clonotyped the PCR reads for TCRdb. The sample yields 25,000 to 35,000 clones, approximately 31% seen once. No treatment of any kind had been given to any patient before thyroid surgery. The sequenced material came from blood. All receptors derive from a female donor with papillary thyroid cancer or a benign thyroid nodule (not recorded which). Some clones in this sample may be carry-over from other donors' samples.

The rearrangement joins TRBV2 to TRBJ2-1; 10 positions agree with TRBD2. After removal of 6 bases from V and 7 bases from J, the junction contained 6 bases not matched to a gene. CDR3 length: 14 amino acids. Germline lookup yields CDR1 SNHLY and CDR2 FYNNEI. The chain's CDR3 is CASSATSGMNEQFF. The CDR3 coding sequence is TGTGCCAGCAGCGCCACTAGCGGGATGAATGAGCAGTTCTTC.

The genes are TRBV9 and TRBJ1-3, with 8 bases lining up with TRBD1. V lost 4 bases and J lost 4; bases outside the gene matches: 4. CDR1 is SGDLS and CDR2 is YYNGEE in the germline V gene. The length of the CDR3 is 14 residues. The CDR3 loop is CASSLWTGGNTIYF. The CDR3 DNA reads TGTGCCAGCAGCTTATGGACAGGGGGAAACACCATATATTTT.

Many counts were recorded for this clone. The rearrangement joins TRBV27 to TRBJ2-1; 10 nucleotides agree with TRBD1. The CDR3 spans 16 residues. V was clipped by 2 bases and J by 7 bases; unmatched bases: 8. CDR1 is MNHEY, CDR2 SMNVEV, per germline (reference sequence). The CDR3 is CASSLERDRGQNEQFF. The CDR3 region has the DNA TGTGCCAGCAGTTTAGAAAGAGACAGGGGGCAGAATGAGCAGTTCTTC.

This clone was seen at least ten times. The V gene is TRBV28, the J gene TRBJ1-1, with a weak D call TRBD1 (6 bases). The CDR3 extends over 13 amino acids. V was clipped by 6 bases and J by 4 bases, with 12 bases between them. Germline CDR1 reads MDHEN; CDR2 reads SYDVKM. CDR3 loop: CASSVGQITEAFF. DNA for the CDR3: TGTGCCAGCAGCGTAGGACAGATCACTGAAGCTTTCTTT.

This clone was recorded at least ten times. The V gene is TRBV5-1, the J gene TRBJ2-3; perhaps TRBD2 as D (6 bases). In germline, CDR1 is SGHRS, CDR2 YFSETQ. Trimming cost V 3 bases and J 2 bases, with 13 bases left between them. This CDR3 spans 15 amino acids. The CDR3 loop is CASSWAGLTTDTQYF. CDR3 nucleotide sequence: TGCGCCAGCAGCTGGGCGGGACTCACCACAGATACGCAGTATTTT.

This clone was seen at least ten times. J is TRBJ2-5 and V is TRBV12-3 or TRBV12-4; D gene uncertain. With 0 bases removed from V and 4 bases from J, the gap between germline ends came to 3 bases. The CDR3 consists of 12 residues. The CDR3 sequence: CASSLAAETQYF. The CDR3 region has the DNA TGTGCCAGCAGTTTAGCAGCAGAGACCCAGTACTTC.

The V call is TRBV7-2, the J call TRBJ2-1; D not resolved. The CDR3 sequence is 12 residues long. V lost 5 bases and J lost 7, with 9 bases in between. Germline V CDR1 and CDR2: SGHTA, FQGNSA. In DNA, the CDR3 is TGTGCCAGCAGCCCCGACTGGAATGAGCAGTTCTTC. Its protein product is CASSPDWNEQFF. The whole variable domain, filled in from reference TRBV7-2 and TRBJ2-1, reads GAGVSQSPSNKVTEKGKDVELRCDPISGHTALYWYRQSLGQGLEFLIYFQGNSAPDKSGLPSDRFSAERTGGSVSTLTIQRTQQEDSAVYLCASSPDWNEQFFGPGTRLTVL.

This clone was recorded many times. The V gene is TRBV7-3, the J gene TRBJ2-5, with D tentatively TRBD2 (5 bases). CDR3 length equals 15 residues. V lost 2 bases to trimming and J lost 2 bases, with 12 bases between them. Germline V lookup: CDR1 SGHTA, CDR2 FQGTGA. CDR3 residues: CASSLLLGSQETQYF. The CDR3 DNA follows: TGTGCCAGCAGCTTACTCCTGGGGAGTCAAGAGACCCAGTACTTC.

There are many counts of this clone. The chain recombines TRBV7-3 with TRBJ2-4; 7 bases map to TRBD2. The CDR3 runs 16 residues. Germline V lookup: CDR1 SGHTA, CDR2 FQGTGA. After removal of 5 bases from V and 1 base from J, the junction contained 8 bases not matched to a gene. CDR3 region: CASSPVSSGAKNIQYF. The CDR3, as DNA: TGTGCCAGCAGCCCCGTTAGTAGCGGGGCCAAAAACATTCAGTACTTC.